This paragraph covers one T cell receptor beta chain sequence. The target antigen is unknown. Sequencing was performed with immunoSEQ multiplex PCR; in TCRdb, only in-frame clones are kept and a portion is missing. The repertoire holds over a million clones, with around 74% as singletons. The data belong to a study of shared clonotypes between healthy human individuals. The study, taken as a whole, reports: The study generally estimated greater richness for naive than memory subsets.

The V gene lost 0 bases and the J gene lost 7 bases, with 10 bases spanning the gap. Germline V gene sequence: CDR1 SGHRS, CDR2 YFSETQ. This CDR3 region has 14 residues. The source is a man aged 18 to 29 in good health. V usage is TRBV5-1 and J usage is TRBJ1-4; D gene unclear. Input material: memory CD4+ T cells sorted from blood. Subset meaning: CD45RA-negative fraction. This CDR3 reads CASSLDVSAEKLFF. In nucleotides, the CDR3 is TGCGCCAGCAGCTTGGACGTTTCGGCTGAAAAACTGTTTTTT.